These 11 T cell receptor beta chains were sequenced from one sample in a study of T cell clones after liver transplantation. Generated by immunoSEQ multiplex PCR, the TCRdb table keeps only in-frame clones and is missing some. The table includes about 85,000 clones, roughly 85% detected once. The sample here was CD4+ T cells from blood, taken approximately 45 months after liver transplant. The receptors were gathered from a human patient who received a liver transplant. A subset of T cells may come from the graft donor.

CDR3 protein: CASSQEGREQGIQYF. The CDR3 coding sequence is TGCGCCAGCAGCCAAGAAGGGCGGGAACAAGGGATTCAGTACTTC. The chain uses TRBV4-1 and TRBJ2-4; possible D gene TRBD2, 6 bases. Germline V gives CDR1 MGHRA, CDR2 YSYEKL. The CDR3 consists of 15 residues. The V gene lost 0 bases and the J gene lost 10 bases, with 16 bases spanning the gap.

The gene calls are TRBV5-1 and TRBJ1-4, with 10 bases fitting TRBD1. This CDR3 contains 14 residues. Germline assignment: CDR1 SGHRS and CDR2 YFSETQ. After removal of 4 bases from V and 6 bases from J, the junction contained 3 bases not matched to a gene. CDR3 sequence: CASSRDRGHEKLFF. The CDR3 nucleotides are TGCGCCAGCAGCCGGGACAGGGGTCATGAAAAACTGTTTTTT.

This chain joins TRBV5-4 and TRBJ1-1, with 8 bases identical to TRBD1. Germline assignment: CDR1 SGHNT and CDR2 YYREEE (reference sequence). The J segment lost 6 bases and the V segment lost 0 bases, leaving 4 bases of the junction unmatched. The CDR3 extends over 14 amino acids. CDR3 coding DNA: TGTGCCAGCAGCTTGGACAGGGGGATCGCTGAAGCTTTCTTT. This gives the protein CASSLDRGIAEAFF.

V usage is TRBV27 and J usage is TRBJ2-1, with 14 bases identical to TRBD2. Looked up from germline, CDR1 is MNHEY and CDR2 is SMNVEV (reference sequence). V shed 8 bases and J 9 bases; nucleotides not matched to a gene: 24. The CDR3 runs 20 residues. CDR3: CASVSTRLAGGNRPPPEQFF. CDR3 DNA sequence: TGTGCCAGCGTATCTACCCGACTAGCGGGAGGGAATCGTCCCCCCCCTGAGCAGTTCTTC.

This chain connects TRBV19 to TRBJ2-2, with 11 bases lining up with TRBD1. This CDR3 contains 14 residues. V was clipped by 5 bases and J by 8 bases; unmatched bases: 4. Germline CDR1 and CDR2: LNHDA and SQIVND (reference sequence). CDR3 nucleotide sequence: TGTGCCAGTAGTTGGGACAGGGGGACGGGGGAGCTGTTTTTT. Its translation is CASSWDRGTGELFF.

This clone was counted once. The CDR3 loop is CASSFSAGENNEQFF. The CDR3 DNA sequence: TGTGCCAGCAGCTTCTCAGCGGGAGAAAACAATGAGCAGTTCTTC. This chain links TRBV5-5 with TRBJ2-1, with 8 bases identical to TRBD2. Trimming at V came to 2 bases and at J to 5 bases, leaving 6 bases not matched to a gene. This CDR3 comprises 15 residues. Germline V lookup: CDR1 SGHKS, CDR2 YYEKEE (reference sequence).

This chain uses TRBV5-1 with TRBJ1-2, with a possible D match to TRBD1 (6 bases). Trimming removed 4 bases from V and 4 bases from J, with 14 bases in between. Looked up from germline, CDR1 is SGHRS and CDR2 is YFSETQ. This CDR3 has 14 residues. The CDR3 coding sequence is TGCGCCAGCAGCCCCAGGCCGGACAGCTATGGCTACACCTTC. Translating it yields CASSPRPDSYGYTF.

The V and J genes are TRBV2 and TRBJ1-1; no firm D call. Per germline, CDR1 SNHLY and CDR2 FYNNEI. CDR3 length: 14 amino acids. V lost 2 bases to trimming and J lost 3 bases, with 10 bases between them. The CDR3 coding sequence is TGTGCCAGCAGTGAATTGGAGGGCTACACTGAAGCTTTCTTT. This gives the protein CASSELEGYTEAFF.

V gene TRBV6-5 combines with J gene TRBJ1-2; TRBD1 aligns across 12 bases. V gave up 7 bases and J gave up 8 bases; unmatched junction bases: 11. Germline CDR1 reads MNHEY; CDR2 reads SVGAGI. The CDR3 has 15 amino acids. The CDR3: CASMGAGTGGVGYTF. Here the CDR3 DNA reads TGTGCCAGCATGGGGGCCGGGACAGGGGGCGTAGGCTACACCTTC.

The chain uses TRBV6-6 and TRBJ2-3, with D perhaps TRBD1 or TRBD2 (5 bases each). Germline V gene data show CDR1 as MNHNY and CDR2 as SVGAGI (reference sequence). The CDR3 sequence is 14 residues long. Trimming shortened V by 5 bases and J by 1 base, and 10 bases separated the two germline ends. CDR3 in amino acids: CASSTRDGTDTQYF. CDR3 coding DNA: TGTGCCAGCAGTACGAGGGACGGCACAGATACGCAGTATTTT.

The J gene is TRBJ1-2, the V gene TRBV28; D gene ambiguous. V gave up 3 bases and J gave up 7 bases, with 6 bases separating them. The CDR3 totals 11 residues. Germline loops: CDR1 MDHEN, CDR2 SYDVKM. As DNA, the CDR3 is TGTGCCAGCAGTTTCCTGGGTGGCTACACCTTC. Translation gives CASSFLGGYTF.